The source of this TCR beta chain is a study of human T cells and chemical hapten exposure. Study-level background: Patch tests delivered 0.01% DPC to the upper back and were evaluated at 6 days. Minor volume differences among pooled libraries chiefly drove per-sample TCR yield variation.

Trimming took off 1 base at V and 1 base at J, with 11 bases between the two ends. The CDR3 is 15 residues long. Germline values: CDR1 SGHVS, CDR2 FQNEAQ. Indicated time point: patch test 2, 6 weeks after DPC sensitization. The treatment: therapeutic diphenylcyclopropenone sensitization with weekly scalp DPC. TCRdb reprocessed the RACE reads via MiXCR and lists one record per CDR3 protein. The table lists fewer than 85,000 distinct CDR3 sequences, roughly 10% of them singletons. This receptor was identified in a man between 18 and 29 years old with alopecia areata. Some clones in this sample may be carry-over from other donors' samples. Sequenced here: whole blood, sampled in connection with sensitization to the hapten diphenylcyclopropenone (DPC). This sequence joins TRBV7-8 and TRBJ2-7; no firm D call. The CDR3 is CASSLDLATSYEQYV. CDR3 sequence (DNA): TGTGCCAGCAGCTTAGATCTGGCAACATCCTACGAGCAGTACGTC.